This is a list of T cell receptor beta chains from one sample in a study of blood T cell repertoires in COVID-19. The method was immunoSEQ multiplex PCR; TCRdb's version includes in-frame clones alone and lacks a portion of them. The data contain 120,000 to 150,000 clones, around four fifths of them singletons. Sequenced sample: peripheral blood. These receptors were collected from a human donor in a cohort sampled during active COVID-19. Both conserved end residues are part of each CDR3. The D gene is left open where the match is weak. Rows give clone size only sometimes, using once, few, many, or a class for an expanded clone.

abundance,d_gene,v_gene,j_gene,CDR3aa,CDR3nt
.,.,TRBV19,TRBJ1-1,CASSVRGPEAFF,TGTGCCAGTAGTGTTAGAGGGCCTGAAGCTTTCTTT
.,.,TRBV29-1,TRBJ2-3,CSVETQGSVMSDTQYF,TGCAGCGTTGAAACCCAGGGGTCGGTTATGTCAGATACGCAGTATTTT
.,.,TRBV19,TRBJ1-3,CASSIGGSGQPSLSSGNTIYF,TGTGCCAGTAGTATAGGCGGGTCGGGCCAGCCATCCTTATCCTCTGGAAACACCATATATTTT
.,.,TRBV3-1/TRBV3-2,TRBJ1-2,CASSQDTSLYYGYTF,TGTGCCAGCAGCCAAGATACTAGCCTCTACTATGGCTACACCTTC
.,TRBD1,TRBV30,TRBJ1-2,CALRPGQGLLYGYTF,TGTGCCTTAAGACCGGGACAGGGTCTTCTCTATGGCTACACCTTC
.,TRBD2,TRBV18,TRBJ2-3,CASSLMRRGMMGTDTQYF,TGTGCCAGCTCCCTAATGAGGCGGGGGATGATGGGCACAGATACGCAGTATTTT
.,.,TRBV19,TRBJ1-4,CASSIMGRENEKLFF,TGTGCCAGTAGTATCATGGGACGGGAGAATGAAAAACTGTTTTTT
.,.,TRBV24-1,TRBJ1-6,CATSDSGGLGNSPLHF,TGTGCCACCAGTGACTCGGGAGGGCTGGGTAATTCACCCCTCCACTTT
once,TRBD2,TRBV9,TRBJ2-1,CASSVRTSGVYNEQFF,TGTGCCAGCAGCGTACGGACTAGCGGGGTCTACAATGAGCAGTTCTTC
.,TRBD1,TRBV19,TRBJ1-4,CASSMGDRGNEKLFF,TGTGCCAGTAGTATGGGGGACAGGGGAAATGAAAAACTGTTTTTT
.,TRBD1,TRBV3-1/TRBV3-2,TRBJ1-2,CASSQAIRQGSSYGYTF,TGTGCCAGCAGCCAGGCCATTCGACAGGGCTCAAGCTATGGCTACACCTTC
few,TRBD1,TRBV9,TRBJ2-3,CASSVEAGGQDTQYF,TGTGCCAGCAGCGTAGAGGCAGGGGGTCAGGATACGCAGTATTTT
.,.,TRBV19,TRBJ1-1,CASSIDSGNTEAFF,TGTGCCAGTAGTATAGATAGCGGGAACACTGAAGCTTTCTTT
once,.,TRBV30,TRBJ2-7,CAWSSGHSLYEQYF,TGTGCCTGGAGTTCAGGGCACAGCCTCTACGAGCAGTACTTC
.,.,TRBV4-1,TRBJ2-5,CASSQASIPGAGETQYF,TGCGCCAGCAGCCAAGCCTCCATCCCAGGGGCCGGAGAGACCCAGTACTTC
once,.,TRBV11-2,TRBJ2-5,CASSPGLQETQYF,TGTGCCAGCAGCCCCGGACTCCAAGAGACCCAGTACTTC
.,TRBD2,TRBV19,TRBJ2-7,CASSGAGRDEQYF,TGTGCCAGTAGTGGTGCAGGGAGGGACGAGCAGTACTTC
.,.,TRBV5-1,TRBJ1-1,CASSPDSLNTEAFF,TGCGCCAGCAGCCCAGACAGCTTGAACACTGAAGCTTTCTTT
.,.,TRBV30,TRBJ1-1,CAWSVSGTPNTEAFF,TGTGCCTGGAGTGTATCCGGGACACCCAACACTGAAGCTTTCTTT
.,.,TRBV12-1,TRBJ2-6,CASSFVFMRVETTSGANVLTF,TGTGCCAGCAGCTTTGTATTTATGCGAGTCGAGACAACCTCTGGGGCCAACGTCCTGACTTTC
.,.,TRBV2,TRBJ1-5,CASSTTRVGQPQHF,TGTGCCAGCAGTACAACACGGGTGGGTCAGCCCCAGCATTTT
.,TRBD1,TRBV5-1,TRBJ1-1,CASSLDVGTGGTEAFF,TGCGCCAGCAGCTTGGACGTTGGGACAGGGGGCACTGAAGCTTTCTTT
.,TRBD2,TRBV10-3,TRBJ2-3,CAISEFAGGTDTQYF,TGTGCCATCAGTGAGTTTGCGGGGGGCACAGATACGCAGTATTTT
once,.,TRBV29-1,TRBJ2-2,CSVSSRGADPNTGELFF,TGCAGCGTATCAAGTCGGGGGGCAGACCCGAACACCGGGGAGCTGTTTTTT
.,.,TRBV28,TRBJ2-7,CASSLGLARGYEQYF,TGTGCCAGCAGTTTAGGGCTAGCGAGGGGCTACGAGCAGTACTTC
.,TRBD2,TRBV5-1,TRBJ2-7,CASSLAGGPYEQYF,TGCGCCAGCAGCTTAGCGGGGGGCCCCTACGAGCAGTACTTC
few,.,TRBV3-1/TRBV3-2,TRBJ2-3,CASSEPNTTSSTDTQYF,TGTGCCAGCAGCGAACCAAATACAACCTCTAGCACAGATACGCAGTATTTT
.,.,TRBV21-1,TRBJ2-1,CASSKSGYNEQFF,TGTGCCAGCAGCAAATCGGGGTACAATGAGCAGTTCTTC
once,.,TRBV5-1,TRBJ1-5,CASSLDTGGGNQPQHF,TGCGCCAGCAGCTTGGATACCGGCGGGGGCAATCAGCCCCAGCATTTT
.,.,TRBV5-4,TRBJ2-5,CASSRVGEAETQYF,TGTGCCAGCTCCCGGGTCGGGGAGGCAGAGACCCAGTACTTC
.,.,TRBV6-5,TRBJ1-2,CAVSGSNYGYTF,TGTGCCGTGTCGGGTTCAAACTATGGCTACACCTTC